Below are 27 T cell receptor beta chains sequenced from a single sample in a study of cytomegalovirus exposure and HLA in healthy donors. A multiplex PCR was run with 60 Vbeta primers and 13 Jbeta primers. Assay: immunoSEQ multiplex PCR; the TCRdb copy retains only in-frame clones and omits some. This sample has around 280,000 clones, with 70% to 90% found just once. The sample consisted of PBMCs. The receptors come from a woman aged 18-29 years in good health and CMV-seronegative.

V gene TRBV29-1 combines with J gene TRBJ1-4; no firm D call. V gave up 1 base and J gave up 8 bases, with 11 bases separating them. Germline V gene lookup returns CDR1 SQVTM and CDR2 ANQGSEA. This CDR3 contains 13 residues. DNA of the CDR3: TGCAGCGTTGAAGGGCGGGATAAGGAAAAACTGTTTTTT. Translation gives CSVEGRDKEKLFF.

This clone was detected only a few times. The chain carries TRBV6-1 and TRBJ1-1; D remains ambiguous. CDR3 size: 15 residues. In germline, CDR1 is MNHNS, CDR2 SASEGT. V dropped 1 base and J dropped 1 base, with 10 bases sitting between them. The CDR3 is CASSEGGERNTEAFF. Here the CDR3 DNA reads TGTGCCAGCAGTGAAGGCGGGGAGAGGAACACTGAAGCTTTCTTT.

This clone was found once. The chain has TRBV5-3 and TRBJ1-5, with 8 bases matching TRBD1. TRBV5-3 is treated as an ORF (open reading frame) with a function not yet certain. CDR3 size: 15 residues. With V trimmed by 6 bases and J by 5 bases, 10 bases remained unmatched. CDR3 sequence (DNA): TGTGCCAGAATCGGCGACAGGGGCGGCGATCAGCCCCAGCATTTT. As protein: CARIGDRGGDQPQHF.

In DNA form, the CDR3 reads TGTGCCAGTAGTCCCCCGACAGGGTTGGTTTCGAACTATGGCTACACCTTC. Protein sequence: CASSPPTGLVSNYGYTF. The rearrangement links TRBV19 to TRBJ1-2, with TRBD1 matching over 7 bases. The CDR3 runs 17 residues. With V trimmed by 5 bases and J by 2 bases, 14 bases remained unmatched. Germline CDR1 LNHDA, CDR2 SQIVND (reference sequence).

The rearrangement uses TRBV5-1 and TRBJ2-5, with D perhaps TRBD1 (5 bases). This CDR3 spans 16 amino acids. Trimming pared 1 base from V and 1 base from J, leaving 14 bases between. The germline CDR1 and CDR2 sequences are SGHRS and YFSETQ. The CDR3 sequence is CASSLQGFRSQETQYF. The CDR3 nucleotides read TGCGCCAGCAGCTTGCAGGGTTTTCGCTCCCAAGAGACCCAGTACTTC.

This rearrangement joins TRBV6-5 to TRBJ1-1; 8 positions match TRBD1. Germline loops: CDR1 MNHEY, CDR2 SVGAGI. V dropped 0 bases and J dropped 3; count of bases not matched to a gene: 3. The CDR3 is made up of 15 amino acids. Written as DNA, the CDR3 is TGTGCCAGCAGTTACTCGAAGACAGGGGACACTGAAGCTTTCTTT. Its translation: CASSYSKTGDTEAFF.

V and J are TRBV6-5 and TRBJ2-7; 8 nucleotides match TRBD1. The V gene end was trimmed by 11 bases and the J gene end by 3 bases; junction bases not matched to a gene: 12. CDR3 length: 14 residues. From germline, CDR1 is MNHEY and CDR2 SVGAGI. CDR3 coding DNA: TGTGCCTCCAAGAGGCAGGGGGCGAACTACGAGCAGTACTTC. This translates into CASKRQGANYEQYF.

This chain joins TRBV6-5 and TRBJ2-5; 13 positions match TRBD2. V lost 4 bases, J lost 7 bases, and 6 bases stayed unmatched. Germline V lookup: CDR1 MNHEY, CDR2 SVGAGI. The CDR3 extends over 15 amino acids. CDR3: CASSLLAGGPGTQYF. The CDR3 DNA is TGTGCCAGCAGTTTACTAGCGGGGGGGCCTGGGACCCAGTACTTC.

The CDR3 region has the DNA TGCAGCGTTGAGTGGCCAGTTAGCGTAACCGGTTACAATGAGCAGTTCTTC. Its translation: CSVEWPVSVTGYNEQFF. The rearrangement uses TRBV29-1 and TRBJ2-1; TRBD2 might be the D (5 bases). Germline V gene lookup returns CDR1 SQVTM and CDR2 ANQGSEA. The CDR3 totals 17 residues. V was clipped by 3 bases and J by 4 bases, with 22 bases between them.

This chain uses TRBV6-1 with TRBJ2-1; the D gene is possibly TRBD2 (6 bases). V was shortened by 8 bases and J by 4 bases, with 15 bases between the two germline ends. This CDR3 has 14 amino acids. The germline V gene encodes CDR1 MNHNS and CDR2 SASEGT. For the CDR3, the DNA is TGTGCCAGCCGGGTGGCGGGATCTTACAATGAGCAGTTCTTC. This sequence encodes CASRVAGSYNEQFF.

The J gene is TRBJ1-1, the V gene TRBV27, with D hard to call. From germline, CDR1 is MNHEY and CDR2 SMNVEV (reference sequence). CDR3 length: 13 residues. Trimming cost V 7 bases and J 8 bases, with 17 bases left between them. CDR3 loop: CASIDQVSLEAFF. CDR3 nucleotide sequence: TGTGCCAGCATCGATCAGGTGTCTCTCGAAGCTTTCTTT.

The rearrangement uses TRBV7-3 and TRBJ2-1; the match to TRBD2 covers 9 bases. The CDR3 is 17 amino acids. V shed 0 bases, J shed 4 bases, and the junction held 7 bases outside the gene matches. From germline, CDR1 is SGHTA and CDR2 FQGTGA. Here the CDR3 DNA reads TGTGCCAGCAGCTTAACGTTCGCGGGGGGGCGATACAATGAGCAGTTCTTC. Protein: CASSLTFAGGRYNEQFF.

The chain has TRBV7-9 and TRBJ1-2, with a weak D call TRBD1 (6 bases). The germline CDR1 and CDR2 sequences are SEHNR and FQNEAQ (reference sequence). Trimming removed 4 bases from V and 4 bases from J, with 16 bases in between. The length of the CDR3 is 15 residues. CDR3 bases: TGTGCCAGCAGCTCGAGTCTTGACAGGATCTATGGCTACACCTTC. This codes for CASSSSLDRIYGYTF.

J is TRBJ1-5 and V is TRBV12-5, with D perhaps matching TRBD1 (6 bases). The V gene lost 5 bases and the J gene lost 6 bases, with 11 bases spanning the gap. Per germline, CDR1 LGHNT and CDR2 FRNRAP. The CDR3 totals 13 residues. The CDR3 region is CASGLDSFQPQHF. The CDR3 coding sequence is TGTGCTAGTGGTCTGGACAGTTTTCAGCCCCAGCATTTT.

The V gene is TRBV19, the J gene TRBJ1-1; perhaps TRBD1 as D (6 bases). Trimming removed 6 bases from V and 0 bases from J, with 20 bases in between. This CDR3 spans 17 amino acids. CDR1 and CDR2 from the germline V gene are LNHDA and SQIVND (reference sequence). The DNA of the CDR3 is TGTGCCAGTAGAACCTACAGGGAAAACATATTGAACACTGAAGCTTTCTTT. As protein: CASRTYRENILNTEAFF.

The chain uses TRBV2 and TRBJ1-4; 12 nucleotides align to TRBD1. V trimming: 7 bases; J trimming: 6 bases; junction bases outside the gene matches: 3. The CDR3 length is 14 residues. The germline CDR1 and CDR2 sequences are SNHLY and FYNNEI. DNA for the CDR3: TGTGCCAGCAAGGGACAGGGGGCGTATGAAAAACTGTTTTTT. Its protein is CASKGQGAYEKLFF. The whole variable domain, filled in from reference TRBV2 and TRBJ1-4, reads EPEVTQTPSHQVTQMGQEVILRCVPISNHLYFYWYRQILGQKVEFLVSFYNNEISEKSEIFDDQFSVERPDGSNFTLKIRSTKLEDSAMYFCASKGQGAYEKLFFGSGTQLSVL.

The CDR3 DNA sequence: TGCAGCGTTGACCTGGGACTGGGTGGGACCCAGTACTTC. Its protein product is CSVDLGLGGTQYF. The V gene is TRBV29-1, the J gene TRBJ2-5; TRBD2 might be the D (6 bases). With 3 bases removed from V and 7 bases from J, the gap between germline ends came to 15 bases. Germline values: CDR1 SQVTM, CDR2 ANQGSEA. CDR3 length: 13 residues.

The chain recombines TRBV4-1 with TRBJ1-6, with 10 bases identical to TRBD1. CDR1 and CDR2 (germline): MGHRA, YSYEKL. The trim removed 4 bases at V and 8 bases at J, leaving 5 bases unmatched. The CDR3 is 15 amino acids. CDR3 in amino acids: CASSLGQGVDSPLHF. CDR3 coding DNA: TGCGCCAGCAGCCTAGGACAGGGGGTCGATTCACCCCTCCACTTT.

V is TRBV11-2 and J is TRBJ2-1; TRBD1 is a possible D gene (6 bases). This CDR3 is built from 13 residues. Germline loops: CDR1 SGHAT, CDR2 FQNNGV. V lost 3 bases and J lost 7, with 10 bases in between. The CDR3 sequence is CASSLQGYNEQFF. DNA of the CDR3: TGTGCCAGCAGCTTGCAGGGGTATAATGAGCAGTTCTTC.

The rearrangement uses TRBV5-1 and TRBJ2-7; 9 nucleotides align to TRBD1. There are 14 residues in the CDR3. Germline values: CDR1 SGHRS, CDR2 YFSETQ. The junction had 3 bases not matched to a gene; V was cut back by 3 bases and J by 2 bases. The chain's CDR3 is CASSWTGVTYEQYF. The CDR3 bases are TGCGCCAGCAGCTGGACAGGGGTCACCTACGAGCAGTACTTC.

The rearrangement joins TRBV4-1 to TRBJ1-3, with D perhaps TRBD1 (5 bases). V lost 4 bases and J 1 base, leaving 14 bases between the germline ends. The CDR3 consists of 16 residues. Per germline, CDR1 MGHRA and CDR2 YSYEKL. The CDR3: CASSREAGPSGNTIYF. The CDR3 DNA reads as TGCGCCAGCAGCCGGGAAGCGGGACCTTCTGGAAACACCATATATTTT.

This clone showed up just once. The CDR3 is CASSLFPDRGARSTEAFF. The CDR3 DNA is TGTGCCAGCAGCTTATTCCCCGACAGGGGGGCGAGGAGCACTGAAGCTTTCTTT. V gene TRBV7-9 combines with J gene TRBJ1-1; TRBD1 matches at 9 bases. This CDR3 is 18 amino acids long. Looked up from germline, CDR1 is SEHNR and CDR2 is FQNEAQ (reference sequence). Unmatched junction bases numbered 14, after V lost 2 bases and J lost 4 bases.

The V call is TRBV29-1, the J call TRBJ1-1; D may be TRBD1 (5 bases). Deletions cut 7 bases from V and 1 base from J, with 16 bases between. Germline lookup yields CDR1 SQVTM and CDR2 ANQGSEA. The CDR3 length is 14 residues. The CDR3 coding sequence is TGCAGCGCACTATCAGGGAGGTGGAACACTGAAGCTTTCTTT. Translating it yields CSALSGRWNTEAFF.

This chain links TRBV5-8 with TRBJ2-1; TRBD2 agrees at 13 bases. Trimming took 2 bases from V and 2 from J; bases not matched to a gene: 7. Germline V gene sequence: CDR1 SGHTS, CDR2 YDEGEE. The CDR3 sequence is 18 residues long. The CDR3 loop reads CASSLSGTSGAPYNEQFF. The CDR3 coding sequence is TGTGCCAGCAGCTTATCCGGGACTAGCGGGGCCCCCTACAATGAGCAGTTCTTC.

The count of this clone is one. V gene TRBV5-8 combines with J gene TRBJ2-7; possible D gene TRBD1, 7 bases. The CDR3 runs 14 residues. Germline V gene sequence: CDR1 SGHTS, CDR2 YDEGEE. V lost 6 bases to trimming and J lost 7 bases, with 20 bases between them. The CDR3 loop is CASTLLIRGEEQYF. DNA of the CDR3: TGTGCCAGCACCCTACTTATCAGGGGGGAAGAGCAGTACTTC. The complete variable domain, with remaining parts taken from reference TRBV5-8 and TRBJ2-7, reads EAGVTQSPTHLIKTRGQQATLRCSPISGHTSVYWYQQALGLGLQFLLWYDEGEERNRGNFPPRFSGRQFPNYSSELNVNALELEDSALYLCASTLLIRGEEQYFGPGTRLTVT.

The chain joins TRBV6-1 to TRBJ1-1; 7 positions match TRBD1. Germline loops: CDR1 MNHNS, CDR2 SASEGT. This CDR3 is built from 13 residues. J lost 3 bases, V lost 8 bases, and 6 bases had no gene match. As DNA, the CDR3 is TGTGCCAGCCGCCCGACAGGGTACACTGAAGCTTTCTTT. This encodes CASRPTGYTEAFF.

Notes on this clone: Other nucleotide sequences from this sample produce the same CDR3. The rearrangement uses TRBV2 and TRBJ1-6; possibly TRBD1 for D (5 bases). V was trimmed by 4 bases and J by 0 bases, leaving 13 bases between them. The CDR3 covers 17 residues. The germline CDR1 and CDR2 sequences are SNHLY and FYNNEI. The CDR3 DNA reads as TGTGCCAGCAGTGGGCAACAGGCCAGCTCCTATAATTCACCCCTCCACTTT. Amino acid sequence: CASSGQQASSYNSPLHF.